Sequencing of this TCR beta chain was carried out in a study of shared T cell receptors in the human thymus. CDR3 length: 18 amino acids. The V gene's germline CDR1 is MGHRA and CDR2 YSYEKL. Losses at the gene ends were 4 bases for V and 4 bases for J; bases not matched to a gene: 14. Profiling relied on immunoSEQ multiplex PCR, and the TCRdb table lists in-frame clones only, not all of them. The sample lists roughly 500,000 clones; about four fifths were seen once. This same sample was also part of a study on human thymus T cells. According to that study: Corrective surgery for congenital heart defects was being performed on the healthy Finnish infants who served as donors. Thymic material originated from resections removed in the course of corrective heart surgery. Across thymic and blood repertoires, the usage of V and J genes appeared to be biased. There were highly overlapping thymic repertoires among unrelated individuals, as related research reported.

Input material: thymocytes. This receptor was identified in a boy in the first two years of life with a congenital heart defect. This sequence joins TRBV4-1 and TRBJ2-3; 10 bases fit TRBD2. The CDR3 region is CASSLTLAGVGGADTQYF. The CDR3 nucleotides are TGCGCCAGCAGCCTGACTCTAGCGGGAGTTGGGGGGGCAGATACGCAGTATTTT.